This entry describes one T cell receptor beta chain. Using immunoSEQ multiplex PCR, the repertoire was profiled, and TCRdb retains in-frame clones only, with some absent. The sample lists approximately 150,000 clones, 80% to 85% occurring once. The sample is drawn from a study of blood T cell repertoires in COVID-19. Trimming took 6 bases from V and 5 from J; bases not matched to a gene: 9. The length of the CDR3 is 15 residues. Looked up from germline, CDR1 is MNHEY and CDR2 is SMNVEV (reference sequence). The TCR was taken from a man in his 70s with active or convalescent COVID-19. The chain carries TRBV27 and TRBJ2-1; 8 bases are shared with TRBD2. Sequencing was carried out using peripheral blood. The CDR3 protein is CASRSGGPGDNEQFF. The CDR3 DNA sequence: TGTGCCAGCAGGAGCGGGGGTCCCGGTGACAATGAGCAGTTCTTC.